Below, 29 T cell receptor beta chains from the same sample are listed, as sequenced in a study of siplizumab effects on memory and regulatory T cells. Sequencing used immunoSEQ multiplex PCR; TCRdb keeps in-frame clones, though not all of them. Of tens of thousands of clones in the sample, less than 90% were seen once. The specimen was naive CD8+ T cells sorted from blood. These receptors were obtained from a human donor in good health.

The chain joins TRBV4-1 to TRBJ1-4, with 9 bases identical to TRBD1. Losses at the gene ends were 1 base for V and 12 bases for J; bases not matched to a gene: 12. The germline V gene has CDR1 MGHRA and CDR2 YSYEKL. The CDR3 is made up of 16 amino acids. The CDR3 sequence is CASSQVALDRGVELFF. For the CDR3, the DNA is TGCGCCAGCAGCCAAGTAGCATTGGACAGGGGAGTGGAACTGTTTTTT.

In its sample, this clone was seen once. Other DNA sequences in the same sample also yield this CDR3. The V and J genes are TRBV5-6 and TRBJ1-5; no firm D call. This CDR3 comprises 13 residues. Trimming stripped 0 bases from V and 1 base from J, with 2 bases between. Per germline, CDR1 SGHDT and CDR2 YYEEEE. The CDR3 nucleotides read TGTGCCAGCAGCTTGGGAAGCAATCAGCCCCAGCATTTT. It translates to CASSLGSNQPQHF. The complete variable domain, with remaining parts taken from reference TRBV5-6 and TRBJ1-5, reads DAGVTQSPTHLIKTRGQQVTLRCSPKSGHDTVSWYQQALGQGPQFIFQYYEEEERQRGNFPDRFSGHQFPNYSSELNVNALLLGDSALYLCASSLGSNQPQHFGDGTRLSIL.

The rearrangement joins TRBV4-2 to TRBJ1-2, with D possibly matching TRBD1 (6 bases). The V end lost 4 bases, the J end lost 8 bases, and 17 bases lay between the germline ends. The CDR3 contains 14 residues. Germline-derived CDR1 and CDR2 are LGHNA and YNFKEQ. CDR3 DNA: TGTGCCAGCAGCCCCTCGATGGGGGGGCTGGGCTACACCTTC. Translation: CASSPSMGGLGYTF.

The chain has TRBV4-1 and TRBJ2-3; tentative D call: TRBD2 (6 bases). The V gene's germline CDR1 is MGHRA and CDR2 YSYEKL. The CDR3 has 14 amino acids. The V end lost 0 bases, the J end lost 4 bases, and 8 bases lay between the germline ends. The CDR3 DNA follows: TGCGCCAGCAGCCAAGAGCGGGGATCAGATACGCAGTATTTT. It is translated as CASSQERGSDTQYF.

The chain has TRBV7-9 and TRBJ2-1; 13 bases are a match to TRBD2. Germline assignment: CDR1 SEHNR and CDR2 FQNEAQ (reference sequence). The V and J ends lost 8 bases and 4 bases, in that order; junction bases with no gene match: 8. CDR3 length: 16 residues. As DNA, the CDR3 is TGTGCCAGCCCTAGGACTAGCGGGAGCCCGTACAATGAGCAGTTCTTC. It codes for CASPRTSGSPYNEQFF. The entire variable domain, with the rest obtained from reference TRBV7-9 and TRBJ2-1, is as follows: DTGVSQNPRHKITKRGQNVTFRCDPISEHNRLYWYRQTLGQGPEFLTYFQNEAQLEKSRLLSDRFSAERPKGSFSTLEIQRTEQGDSAMYLCASPRTSGSPYNEQFFGPGTRLTVL.

The V gene is TRBV11-2, the J gene TRBJ2-7; no clear D. CDR3 length equals 14 residues. The V gene's germline CDR1 is SGHAT and CDR2 FQNNGV. V shed 0 bases and J shed 0 bases, with 6 bases lying between them. The DNA of the CDR3 is TGTGCCAGCAGCTTAGAAGCGACCTCCTACGAGCAGTACTTC. The encoded protein is CASSLEATSYEQYF.

V is TRBV5-4 and J is TRBJ2-7, with D hard to call. This CDR3 contains 14 residues. The V gene's germline CDR1 is SGHNT and CDR2 YYREEE (reference sequence). Trimming pared 2 bases from V and 2 bases from J, leaving 11 bases between. In nucleotides, the CDR3 is TGTGCCAGCAGCTTTGGGAAGGGTCCCTACGAGCAGTACTTC. Its protein product is CASSFGKGPYEQYF.

This chain links TRBV7-8 with TRBJ1-2, with 9 bases matching TRBD1. Germline CDR1 and CDR2: SGHVS and FQNEAQ. The J segment lost 6 bases and the V segment lost 5 bases, leaving 7 bases of the junction unmatched. The CDR3 is 14 amino acids. CDR3 sequence: CASSPGTGIHGYTF. The CDR3 DNA follows: TGTGCCAGCAGCCCCGGGACAGGGATTCATGGCTACACCTTC.

The V call is TRBV21-1, the J call TRBJ2-2; the table names TRBD1, a call not compared with the DNA. TRBV21-1 has pseudogene status. The length of the CDR3 is 15 residues. For the CDR3, the DNA is TGTGCCAGCCAAGGTCGTGGACAGAACACCGGGGAGCTGTTTTTT. Translated: CASQGRGQNTGELFF.

This sequence joins TRBV10-2 and TRBJ1-4; a weak D match, TRBD1 (5 bases). The CDR3 spans 15 residues. From germline, CDR1 is WSHSY and CDR2 SAAADI. With 6 bases removed from V and 0 bases from J, the gap between germline ends came to 11 bases. The CDR3 loop reads CASRDSPATNEKLFF. CDR3 coding DNA: TGCGCCAGCAGAGACAGTCCTGCAACTAATGAAAAACTGTTTTTT.

The chain carries TRBV28 and TRBJ2-3; 14 bases fit TRBD2. Looked up from germline, CDR1 is MDHEN and CDR2 is SYDVKM. This CDR3 is built from 18 residues. Unmatched junction bases numbered 9, after V lost 2 bases and J lost 5 bases. In nucleotides, the CDR3 is TGTGCCAGCAGTTTAAGCGCGGGACTAGCGGGAGAGGGAGATACGCAGTATTTT. Its translation is CASSLSAGLAGEGDTQYF.

The rearrangement joins TRBV19 to TRBJ2-1, with TRBD1 matching 12 bases. The CDR3 is 16 amino acids. Germline lookup yields CDR1 LNHDA and CDR2 SQIVND (reference sequence). V was pared by 5 bases and J by 4 bases, with 6 bases of the junction left unmatched. The CDR3 DNA follows: TGTGCCAGTAGTGCATGGGGACAGGGGGCATACAATGAGCAGTTCTTC. Translating it yields CASSAWGQGAYNEQFF.

V usage is TRBV5-8 and J usage is TRBJ2-2; the D gene is possibly TRBD1 (5 bases). This CDR3 has 13 residues. The germline V and J ends were trimmed by 10 bases and 4 bases, with 14 bases remaining between them. Per the germline V gene, CDR1 is SGHTS and CDR2 is YDEGEE. Here the CDR3 DNA reads TGTGCCGACAGCTCCTACGTCACCGGGGAGCTGTTTTTT. This sequence encodes CADSSYVTGELFF.

This chain uses TRBV4-1 with TRBJ1-5; maybe TRBD1 (6 bases). The CDR3 consists of 15 residues. Germline CDR1 MGHRA, CDR2 YSYEKL. Between the trimmed V and J ends, which lost 1 base and 7 bases, there was a span of 14 bases. The CDR3 coding sequence is TGCGCCAGCAGCCAAGGCCCGGGGGCGAAGCAGCCCCAGCATTTT. It yields the protein CASSQGPGAKQPQHF.

The genes are TRBV6-5 and TRBJ2-2, with D possibly matching TRBD2 (5 bases). The germline gives CDR1 MNHEY, CDR2 SVGAGI. The CDR3 loop spans 12 amino acids. Trimming took 5 bases from V and 6 from J, leaving 7 bases between them. The CDR3, as DNA: TGTGCCAGCAGTGGACTTGCCGGGGAGCTGTTTTTT. Residues: CASSGLAGELFF.

The CDR3 protein is CASSQPPGQGAGTGELFF. The DNA of the CDR3 is TGTGCCAGCAGCCAACCCCCGGGACAGGGGGCTGGCACCGGGGAGCTGTTTTTT. The chain is built from TRBV4-2 and TRBJ2-2, with 12 bases that match TRBD1. Per germline, CDR1 LGHNA and CDR2 YNFKEQ. The CDR3 contains 18 residues. J gave up 4 bases and V 2 bases, and 8 bases lay outside the gene matches.

CDR3 sequence: CASSIFAGHVEAFF. CDR3 coding DNA: TGTGCCAGTAGTATCTTTGCAGGTCACGTTGAAGCTTTCTTT. The chain couples TRBV19 to TRBJ1-1, with D unclear. V lost 3 bases and J lost 7, with 15 bases in between. This CDR3 is 14 amino acids long. Per the germline V gene, CDR1 is LNHDA and CDR2 is SQIVND (reference sequence).

This chain links TRBV4-1 with TRBJ2-7; 7 bases are a match to TRBD2. Trimming at V came to 4 bases and at J to 2 bases, leaving 8 bases not matched to a gene. Per germline, CDR1 MGHRA and CDR2 YSYEKL. CDR3 size: 15 residues. DNA for the CDR3: TGCGCCAGCAGCCCCCAGGCGGGAGAAACCTACGAGCAGTACTTC. Encoded protein: CASSPQAGETYEQYF.

V usage is TRBV4-1 and J usage is TRBJ2-1, with 10 bases fitting TRBD2. Germline lookup yields CDR1 MGHRA and CDR2 YSYEKL. Unmatched junction bases numbered 4, after V lost 1 base and J lost 4 bases. The CDR3 has 16 residues. CDR3 bases: TGCGCCAGCAGCCAAGCTAGCGGGAGCAAATACAATGAGCAGTTCTTC. Amino acids: CASSQASGSKYNEQFF.

CDR3 loop: CASSLAGTGIVEQYF. Written as DNA, the CDR3 is TGTGCCAGCAGCTTAGCCGGGACAGGGATCGTCGAGCAGTACTTC. The chain couples TRBV11-2 to TRBJ2-7; TRBD1 aligns across 9 bases. Germline V gene data show CDR1 as SGHAT and CDR2 as FQNNGV. This CDR3 is built from 15 residues. Trimming at V came to 1 base and at J to 6 bases, leaving 7 bases not matched to a gene.

V is TRBV4-1 and J is TRBJ1-4; tentatively, D is TRBD1 (5 bases). This CDR3 is 15 amino acids long. V was pared by 0 bases and J by 8 bases, with 13 bases between. CDR1 MGHRA and CDR2 YSYEKL come from the germline V gene. The CDR3 DNA reads as TGCGCCAGCAGCCAAGATCCGGGGGAGGGGGAAAAACTGTTTTTT. Its translation: CASSQDPGEGEKLFF.

The chain carries TRBV7-2 and TRBJ2-1; the match to TRBD1 covers 9 bases. CDR1 is SGHTA and CDR2 is FQGNSA in the germline V gene. CDR3 length: 14 residues. Unmatched junction bases numbered 5, after V lost 4 bases and J lost 7 bases. The CDR3 nucleotides read TGTGCCAGCAGCTCGGGGACAGGGCGGAATGAGCAGTTCTTC. Its translation is CASSSGTGRNEQFF.

The V gene is TRBV7-2, the J gene TRBJ1-6; no clear D. The CDR3 loop spans 16 amino acids. V was cut by 1 base and J by 4 bases, with 11 bases left in between. Germline-derived CDR1 and CDR2 are SGHTA and FQGNSA. The DNA of the CDR3 is TGTGCCAGCAGCTTAGGGCAGGCGATTTATAATTCACCCCTCCACTTT. Protein sequence: CASSLGQAIYNSPLHF. The whole variable domain, remainder taken from reference TRBV7-2 and TRBJ1-6, is GAGVSQSPSNKVTEKGKDVELRCDPISGHTALYWYRQSLGQGLEFLIYFQGNSAPDKSGLPSDRFSAERTGGSVSTLTIQRTQQEDSAVYLCASSLGQAIYNSPLHFGNGTRLTVT.

V gene TRBV6-1 combines with J gene TRBJ2-7, with D possibly being TRBD1 (6 bases). The CDR3 is 13 amino acids. Between the trimmed V and J ends, which lost 1 base and 6 bases, there was a span of 10 bases. The germline V gene encodes CDR1 MNHNS and CDR2 SASEGT. CDR3 residues: CASSEGGGSEQYF. DNA for the CDR3: TGTGCCAGCAGTGAAGGTGGGGGCTCCGAGCAGTACTTC.

This clone was seen only a few times. This chain connects TRBV5-1 to TRBJ2-7, with a possible D match to TRBD2 (6 bases). Germline V gives CDR1 SGHRS, CDR2 YFSETQ. The CDR3 spans 10 residues. V lost 8 bases to trimming and J lost 5 bases, with 8 bases between them. For the CDR3, the DNA is TGCGCCAGGACTAGGAACGAGCAGTACTTC. Translating it yields CARTRNEQYF.

CDR3 coding DNA: TGTGCCAGCAGCCATCTGGGGGGCACCGGGGAGCTGTTTTTT. Protein product: CASSHLGGTGELFF. The rearrangement links TRBV4-2 to TRBJ2-2; D is possibly TRBD2 (6 bases). The CDR3 extends over 14 amino acids. The V gene lost 3 bases and the J gene lost 4 bases, with 9 bases spanning the gap. Germline V gene lookup returns CDR1 LGHNA and CDR2 YNFKEQ.

This rearrangement joins TRBV6-6 to TRBJ2-7; D gene uncertain. Trimming removed 4 bases at V and 6 bases at J, with 7 bases between. The CDR3 covers 11 residues. Germline lookup yields CDR1 MNHNY and CDR2 SVGAGI (reference sequence). The CDR3 here is CASSLQGEQYF. The CDR3 region has the DNA TGTGCCAGCAGTTTGCAAGGCGAGCAGTACTTC.

This clone was detected only once. The chain links TRBV11-3 to TRBJ2-1; D is unresolved. The germline CDR1 and CDR2 sequences are SGHNT and YENEEA. The V end was cut by 0 bases, the J end by 1 base, with 4 bases between. The CDR3 length is 14 residues. The CDR3 protein is CASSLDGSYNEQFF. CDR3 nucleotides: TGTGCCAGCAGCTTAGACGGTTCCTACAATGAGCAGTTCTTC.

This clone was recorded a few times. The V call is TRBV19, the J call TRBJ1-6; D is unresolved. Germline V lookup: CDR1 LNHDA, CDR2 SQIVND (reference sequence). The CDR3 has 13 amino acids. Trimming pared 5 bases from V and 10 bases from J, leaving 12 bases between. The CDR3 sequence is CASSPAVGSPLHF. DNA for the CDR3: TGTGCCAGTAGTCCCGCGGTCGGGTCACCCCTCCACTTT.